This T cell receptor (beta chain) was retrieved from a study of shared clonotypes between healthy human individuals. Study conclusions and caveats: Shared across a handful of donors were 5% to 6% of the naive CD4 clonotypes.

This clone appeared a few times. Its antigen is currently unknown. At the DNA level, this CDR3 is encoded by other sequences in the same sample as well. TCRdb's table, derived via immunoSEQ multiplex PCR, lists solely in-frame clones and lacks some. The sample includes about 1 million clones, about 75% of them seen just once. The TCR originated in a man younger than 35 in good health. The sequencing input was memory CD4+ T cells sorted from blood. The subset is: CD45RA-negative fraction.

The chain's CDR3 is CASSLVPNTEAFF. The CDR3 DNA reads TGCGCCAGCAGCTTGGTCCCGAACACTGAAGCTTTCTTT. The rearrangement uses TRBV5-1 and TRBJ1-1; D is undetermined. The CDR3 totals 13 residues. Germline V gives CDR1 SGHRS, CDR2 YFSETQ. Trimming removed 0 bases at V and 1 base at J, with 4 bases between.